This TCR beta chain was sequenced during a study of ipilimumab plus nivolumab after autologous stem cell transplantation. Study at large: Typical patient got roughly 5 ipilimumab doses and roughly 8 nivolumab doses (median). The DLBCL cohort had primary refractory and relapsed disease, with 18-month progression-free survival of about 82% and 31%.

V lost 3 bases to trimming and J lost 0 bases, with 11 bases between them. Germline V gene data show CDR1 as KGHSH and CDR2 as LQKENI. The CDR3 extends over 15 amino acids. The assay was immunoSEQ multiplex PCR, and TCRdb's table has in-frame clones only and misses some. The table has over 75,000 clones, 83% seen once. Starting 14 to 28 days after autologous transplant, ipilimumab 1 mg/kg was given. The source was PBMCs, collected in a trial of ipilimumab plus nivolumab as post-transplant consolidation. J is TRBJ1-1 and V is TRBV18; a weak D match, TRBD1 (5 bases). This sequence originates from a male donor with diffuse large B-cell lymphoma. The CDR3 sequence is CASSPQTEMNTEAFF. The CDR3 bases are TGTGCCAGCTCACCGCAGACAGAAATGAACACTGAAGCTTTCTTT.